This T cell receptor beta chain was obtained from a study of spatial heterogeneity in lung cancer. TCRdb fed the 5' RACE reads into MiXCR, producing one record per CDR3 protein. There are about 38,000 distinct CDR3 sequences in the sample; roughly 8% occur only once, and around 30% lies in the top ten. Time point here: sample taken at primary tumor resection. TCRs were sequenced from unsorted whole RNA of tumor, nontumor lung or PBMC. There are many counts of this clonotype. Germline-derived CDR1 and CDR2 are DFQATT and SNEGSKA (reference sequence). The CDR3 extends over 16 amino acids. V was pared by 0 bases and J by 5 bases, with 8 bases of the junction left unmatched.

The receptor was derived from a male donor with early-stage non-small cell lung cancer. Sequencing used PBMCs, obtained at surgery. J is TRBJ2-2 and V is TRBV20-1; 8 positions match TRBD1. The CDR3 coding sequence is TGCAGTGCTAGAGATAGGGACAGGCTGTGGACCGGGGAGCTGTTTTTT. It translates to CSARDRDRLWTGELFF.